What follows are 25 T cell receptor beta chains derived from one specimen sequenced in a study of CD8+CD57+ T cells in acquired aplastic anemia. Selection for sequencing was limited to patients who had shown CD8+CD57+ cell expansion by flow cytometry. Profiling that covered TCR beta VDJ and CDR3 relied on genomic DNA as its template. TCRdb fed the reads into MiXCR, producing one record per CDR3 protein. The sample contains 150,000 or so distinct CDR3 sequences, around 48% of which appear only once. The sequencing sample was made of sorted CD4+, CD8+, or CD8+CD57+ T cells (not recorded which) from PBMCs. These receptors all come from a human donor with aplastic anemia.

In this sample, this clonotype turned up many times. The chain combines TRBV7-8 with TRBJ2-6; D is undetermined. CDR3 length equals 17 residues. Germline CDR1 reads SGHVS; CDR2 reads FQNEAQ. V shed 7 bases and J shed 1 base, with 17 bases lying between them. This CDR3 is CASTPNRAPSGANVLTF. The CDR3 DNA sequence: TGTGCCAGCACCCCTAATAGGGCCCCGTCTGGGGCCAACGTCCTGACTTTC. Full variable domain (outside the CDR3, taken from reference TRBV7-8 and TRBJ2-6): GAGVSQSPRYKVAKRGQDVALRCDPISGHVSLFWYQQALGQGPEFLTYFQNEAQLDKSGLPSDRFFAERPEGSVSTLKIQRTQQEDSAVYLCASTPNRAPSGANVLTFGAGSRLTVL.

This rearrangement joins TRBV2 to TRBJ2-5; a weak D match, TRBD1 (6 bases). CDR3 length equals 15 residues. From germline, CDR1 is SNHLY and CDR2 FYNNEI. V was trimmed by 8 bases and J by 1 base, leaving 17 bases between them. The CDR3 region has the DNA TGTGCCAGCCCCGGGTATCGGGACATCCAAGAGACCCAGTACTTC. This gives the protein CASPGYRDIQETQYF.

This clonotype occurred a few times. The J gene is TRBJ2-1, the V gene TRBV12-3 or TRBV12-4, with 9 bases that match TRBD2. Trimming cost V 6 bases and J 7 bases; bases outside gene matches: 16. This CDR3 has 17 amino acids. CDR3 in amino acids: CASSPVMGGGATNEQFF. The CDR3 nucleotides read TGTGCCAGCAGCCCGGTCATGGGCGGGGGGGCGACTAATGAGCAGTTCTTC.

The chain employs TRBV6-2 or TRBV6-3 and TRBJ2-5; TRBD1 agrees at 9 bases. Trimming took 2 bases from V and 5 from J; bases not matched to a gene: 6. The CDR3 totals 15 residues. Germline loops: CDR1 MNHEY, CDR2 SVGEGT. The DNA of the CDR3 is TGTGCCAGCAGTTACCCGGGACAGGGTGTGGAGACCCAGTACTTC. Translation: CASSYPGQGVETQYF.

The chain employs TRBV20-1 and TRBJ2-1; D call uncertain. V lost 1 base and J 7 bases, leaving 11 bases between the germline ends. The CDR3 runs to 13 residues. CDR1 is DFQATT, CDR2 SNEGSKA, per germline (reference sequence). The CDR3 here is CSARAELMNEQFF. The CDR3 nucleotides are TGCAGTGCTAGAGCGGAACTTATGAATGAGCAGTTCTTC.

This clonotype was counted only a few times. The gene calls are TRBV2 and TRBJ2-2, with TRBD1 identical over 7 bases. The J segment lost 5 bases and the V segment lost 6 bases, leaving 9 bases of the junction unmatched. Germline-derived CDR1 and CDR2 are SNHLY and FYNNEI. CDR3 length equals 15 residues. The CDR3 sequence: CASSQYRGLTGELFF. The CDR3, as DNA: TGTGCCAGCAGCCAATATAGGGGGCTTACCGGGGAGCTGTTTTTT. Complete variable domain (other parts from reference TRBV2 and TRBJ2-2): EPEVTQTPSHQVTQMGQEVILRCVPISNHLYFYWYRQILGQKVEFLVSFYNNEISEKSEIFDDQFSVERPDGSNFTLKIRSTKLEDSAMYFCASSQYRGLTGELFFGEGSRLTVL.

This chain joins TRBV5-4 and TRBJ2-3, with TRBD1 matching over 9 bases. The CDR3 is 15 amino acids. V trimming: 3 bases; J trimming: 7 bases; junction bases outside the gene matches: 9. Germline CDR1 SGHNT, CDR2 YYREEE (reference sequence). The CDR3 region is CASSSPGTGSYTQYF. DNA for the CDR3: TGTGCCAGCAGCTCCCCTGGGACAGGGAGCTATACGCAGTATTTT. Combining the CDR3 with reference TRBV5-4 and TRBJ2-3 gives the whole variable domain ETGVTQSPTHLIKTRGQQVTLRCSSQSGHNTVSWYQQALGQGPQFIFQYYREEENGRGNFPPRFSGLQFPNYSSELNVNALELDDSALYLCASSSPGTGSYTQYFGPGTRLTVL.

V and J are TRBV9 and TRBJ2-1; maybe TRBD1 (6 bases). With 3 bases removed from V and 4 bases from J, the gap between germline ends came to 20 bases. Per the germline V gene, CDR1 is SGDLS and CDR2 is YYNGEE. The CDR3 runs 17 residues. The CDR3 sequence is CASSAPRQDRLYNEQFF. CDR3 bases: TGTGCCAGCAGCGCCCCTCGACAGGACCGGCTGTACAATGAGCAGTTCTTC.

The CDR3 DNA follows: TGTGCCAGCAGCCCCCGGGACAGAGACTACGAGCAGTACTTC. Encoded protein: CASSPRDRDYEQYF. The genes are TRBV7-8 and TRBJ2-7, with 7 bases lining up with TRBD1. The length of the CDR3 is 14 residues. Germline trimming cut 5 bases from V and 3 bases from J; bases unmatched to any gene: 7. Germline values: CDR1 SGHVS, CDR2 FQNEAQ. The variable domain in full, with the rest retrieved from reference TRBV7-8 and TRBJ2-7, is GAGVSQSPRYKVAKRGQDVALRCDPISGHVSLFWYQQALGQGPEFLTYFQNEAQLDKSGLPSDRFFAERPEGSVSTLKIQRTQQEDSAVYLCASSPRDRDYEQYFGPGTRLTVT.

In this sample, this clonotype turned up many times. The chain links TRBV12-3 or TRBV12-4 to TRBJ2-7, with D perhaps assigned TRBD1 or TRBD2 (5 bases each). With 3 bases removed from V and 1 base from J, the gap between germline ends came to 13 bases. The CDR3 is made up of 15 amino acids. The CDR3 bases are TGTGCCAGCAGTTTCTGGGGGATCTCTTCCTACGAGCAGTACTTC. Its translation is CASSFWGISSYEQYF.

With regard to this clonotype: A much larger clonotype is one base distant, so this may be a read error. The chain is built from TRBV12-3 or TRBV12-4 and TRBJ1-2; 9 bases match TRBD1. The CDR3 length is 14 residues. For the CDR3, the DNA is TGTGCCAGCAGTTTGGGGACAGGGAACTATGGCTGCACCTTC. It specifies CASSLGTGNYGCTF.

This clonotype was seen more than once but under ten times. V gene TRBV6-1 combines with J gene TRBJ1-3; D is unresolved. CDR3 length equals 15 residues. The V gene's germline CDR1 is MNHNS and CDR2 SASEGT. With 8 bases removed from V and 0 bases from J, the gap between germline ends came to 14 bases. Here the CDR3 reads CASAPGIYSGNTIYF. Here the CDR3 DNA reads TGTGCCAGCGCTCCGGGGATTTACTCTGGAAACACCATATATTTT.

This clonotype was counted ten times or more. The J gene is TRBJ2-1, the V gene TRBV20-1, with 9 nucleotides matching TRBD1. Germline V gene sequence: CDR1 DFQATT, CDR2 SNEGSKA (reference sequence). The junction had 4 bases not matched to a gene; V was cut back by 2 bases and J by 2 bases. The CDR3 has 15 residues. Written as DNA, the CDR3 is TGCAGTGCTAGAATCCGGGACAGGGCCTACAATGAGCAGTTCTTC. It is translated as CSARIRDRAYNEQFF.

V and J are TRBV4-1 and TRBJ2-7, with 7 bases that match TRBD2. This CDR3 is 15 amino acids long. The germline CDR1 and CDR2 sequences are MGHRA and YSYEKL. Trimming took 3 bases from V and 7 from J; bases not matched to a gene: 12. The CDR3 nucleotides are TGCGCCAGCAGCCAGGTTCCCCGGGGGGTGGGGGAGCAGTACTTC. Translation gives CASSQVPRGVGEQYF.

This clonotype was picked up a small number of times. It may be a read error: a sequence one base away is much more abundant. DNA for the CDR3: TGTGCCGGCAGGGATAGGAGCAACTATGGCTACACCTTC. Protein: CAGRDRSNYGYTF. This chain connects TRBV6-1 to TRBJ1-2; possible D gene TRBD1, 5 bases. The CDR3 consists of 13 residues. Germline-derived CDR1 and CDR2 are MNHNS and SASEGT.

The V call is TRBV4-1, the J call TRBJ1-6; D is uncertain. The CDR3 loop spans 16 amino acids. The V end lost 0 bases, the J end lost 3 bases, and 9 bases lay between the germline ends. CDR1 MGHRA and CDR2 YSYEKL come from the germline V gene. CDR3 in amino acids: CASSQEVGRYNSPLHF. The CDR3, as DNA: TGCGCCAGCAGCCAAGAAGTCGGACGCTATAATTCACCCCTCCACTTT.

The chain carries TRBV6-4 and TRBJ2-3; 11 positions match TRBD1. Germline V lookup: CDR1 MRHNA, CDR2 SNTAGT. The CDR3 spans 15 residues. Unmatched junction bases numbered 1, after V lost 2 bases and J lost 3 bases. CDR3 loop: CASSDGQGATDTQYF. In DNA, the CDR3 is TGTGCCAGCAGTGACGGACAGGGGGCTACAGATACGCAGTATTTT.

The CDR3, as DNA: TGTGCCAGCGGTGTGGGGGACGGAAACACCGGGGAGCTGTTTTTT. It codes for CASGVGDGNTGELFF. The chain recombines TRBV19 with TRBJ2-2; the D call may be TRBD1 or TRBD2 (5 bases each). Germline lookup yields CDR1 LNHDA and CDR2 SQIVND (reference sequence). V lost 9 bases and J lost 2, with 16 bases in between. The CDR3 length is 15 residues.

This clonotype was seen a handful of times. The chain is built from TRBV19 and TRBJ1-3; D not certain. Trimming took off 3 bases at V and 0 bases at J, with 9 bases between the two ends. The germline V gene encodes CDR1 LNHDA and CDR2 SQIVND (reference sequence). The CDR3 totals 15 residues. CDR3 protein: CASSISSDSGNTIYF. CDR3 coding DNA: TGTGCCAGTAGTATTAGCAGCGACTCTGGAAACACCATATATTTT. Full variable domain (missing parts from reference TRBV19 and TRBJ1-3): DGGITQSPKYLFRKEGQNVTLSCEQNLNHDAMYWYRQDPGQGLRLIYYSQIVNDFQKGDIAEGYSVSREKKESFPLTVTSAQKNPTAFYLCASSISSDSGNTIYFGEGSWLTVV.

The CDR3 DNA reads TGTGCCAGCAGTCCCCCAGGCGGGCGGGATACGCAGTATTTT. Its translation: CASSPPGGRDTQYF. The chain combines TRBV7-2 with TRBJ2-3; D is perhaps TRBD2 (5 bases). The CDR3 extends over 14 amino acids. V was cut by 6 bases and J by 6 bases, with 16 bases left in between. Germline lookup yields CDR1 SGHTA and CDR2 FQGNSA.

This rearrangement joins TRBV20-1 to TRBJ2-5; 9 bases are shared with TRBD2. The germline gives CDR1 DFQATT, CDR2 SNEGSKA (reference sequence). CDR3 length: 14 amino acids. Unmatched junction bases numbered 7, after V lost 3 bases and J lost 5 bases. The CDR3 sequence: CSARRGGARETQYF. The CDR3, as DNA: TGCAGTGCTAGGCGCGGGGGGGCCAGGGAGACCCAGTACTTC.

A single count supports this clonotype. The rearrangement joins TRBV7-9 to TRBJ1-6; a possible D gene is TRBD1 (6 bases). The V end lost 2 bases, the J end lost 10 bases, and 12 bases lay between the germline ends. The CDR3 is 14 residues long. Germline V gives CDR1 SEHNR, CDR2 FQNEAQ (reference sequence). DNA of the CDR3: TGTGCCAGCAGCTTAACAGGGTTTAGCTCACCCCTCCACTTT. It yields the protein CASSLTGFSSPLHF.

The J gene is TRBJ2-5, the V gene TRBV19; D is possibly TRBD2 (5 bases). V lost 9 bases and J 2 bases, leaving 7 bases between the germline ends. There are 11 residues in the CDR3. Per the germline V gene, CDR1 is LNHDA and CDR2 is SQIVND (reference sequence). CDR3 nucleotides: TGTGCCAGCCGGGAACAAGAGACCCAGTACTTC. Residues: CASREQETQYF.

The V call is TRBV20-1, the J call TRBJ1-1; no firm D call. The CDR3 consists of 11 residues. Germline values: CDR1 DFQATT, CDR2 SNEGSKA (reference sequence). Trimming took 5 bases from V and 6 from J, leaving 10 bases between them. The CDR3 region is CSAPDVAEAFF. Here the CDR3 DNA reads TGCAGTGCTCCTGACGTCGCTGAAGCTTTCTTT.

This clonotype was counted only a few times. V and J are TRBV7-6 and TRBJ1-1; TRBD1 matches 7 bases. CDR3 length: 14 residues. With 5 bases clipped from V and 0 bases from J, the junction kept 3 bases outside the gene matches. CDR1 SGHVS and CDR2 FNYEAQ come from the germline V gene. CDR3 amino acids: CASSMTGMNTEAFF. In DNA form, the CDR3 reads TGTGCCAGCAGCATGACAGGGATGAACACTGAAGCTTTCTTT.